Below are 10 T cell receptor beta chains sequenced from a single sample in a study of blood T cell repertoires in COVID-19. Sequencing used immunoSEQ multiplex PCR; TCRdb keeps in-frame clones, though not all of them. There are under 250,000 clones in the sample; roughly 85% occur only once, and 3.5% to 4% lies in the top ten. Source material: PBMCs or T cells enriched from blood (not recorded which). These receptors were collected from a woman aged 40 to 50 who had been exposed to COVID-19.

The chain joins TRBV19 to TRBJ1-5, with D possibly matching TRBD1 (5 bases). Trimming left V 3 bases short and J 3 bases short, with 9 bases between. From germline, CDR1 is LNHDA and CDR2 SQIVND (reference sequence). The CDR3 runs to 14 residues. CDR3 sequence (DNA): TGTGCCAGTAGTATGGGGCAGAACAATCAGCCCCAGCATTTT. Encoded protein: CASSMGQNNQPQHF. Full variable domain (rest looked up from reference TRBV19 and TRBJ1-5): DGGITQSPKYLFRKEGQNVTLSCEQNLNHDAMYWYRQDPGQGLRLIYYSQIVNDFQKGDIAEGYSVSREKKESFPLTVTSAQKNPTAFYLCASSMGQNNQPQHFGDGTRLSIL.

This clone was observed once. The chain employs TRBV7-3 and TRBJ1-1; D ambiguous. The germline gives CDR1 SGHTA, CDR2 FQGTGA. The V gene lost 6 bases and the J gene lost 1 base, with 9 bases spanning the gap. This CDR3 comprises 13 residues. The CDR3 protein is CASRVTGNTEAFF. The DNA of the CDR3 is TGTGCCAGCAGGGTGACGGGGAACACTGAAGCTTTCTTT.

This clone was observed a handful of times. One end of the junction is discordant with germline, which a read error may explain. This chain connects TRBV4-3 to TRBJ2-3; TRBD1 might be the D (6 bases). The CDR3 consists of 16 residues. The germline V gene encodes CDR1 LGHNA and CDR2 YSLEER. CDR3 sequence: CPSSRRGGERADTQYF. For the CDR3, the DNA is TGCCCCAGCAGCCGCCGAGGGGGAGAACGCGCAGATACGCAGTATTTT.

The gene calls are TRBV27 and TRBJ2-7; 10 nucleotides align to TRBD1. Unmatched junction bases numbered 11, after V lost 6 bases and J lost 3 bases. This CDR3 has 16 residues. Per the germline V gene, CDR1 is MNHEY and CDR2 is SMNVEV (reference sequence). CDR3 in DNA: TGTGCCAGCAGCCTCACCGGGACAGGGGAGTACTACGAGCAGTACTTC. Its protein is CASSLTGTGEYYEQYF.

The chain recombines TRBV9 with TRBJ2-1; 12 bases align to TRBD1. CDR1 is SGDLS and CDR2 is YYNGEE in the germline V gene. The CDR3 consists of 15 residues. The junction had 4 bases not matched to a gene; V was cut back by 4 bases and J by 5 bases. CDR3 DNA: TGTGCCAGCAGCCCCCGGGACAGGGGGCACAATGAGCAGTTCTTC. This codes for CASSPRDRGHNEQFF. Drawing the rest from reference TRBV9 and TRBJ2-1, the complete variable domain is DSGVTQTPKHLITATGQRVTLRCSPRSGDLSVYWYQQSLDQGLQFLIQYYNGEERAKGNILERFSAQQFPDLHSELNLSSLELGDSALYFCASSPRDRGHNEQFFGPGTRLTVL.

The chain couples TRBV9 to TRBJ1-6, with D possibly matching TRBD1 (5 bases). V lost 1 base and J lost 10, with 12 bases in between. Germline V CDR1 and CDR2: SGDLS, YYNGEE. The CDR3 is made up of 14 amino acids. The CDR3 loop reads CASSVLGGPSPLHF. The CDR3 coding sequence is TGTGCCAGCAGCGTATTGGGGGGTCCCTCACCCCTCCACTTT. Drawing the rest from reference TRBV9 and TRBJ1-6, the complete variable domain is DSGVTQTPKHLITATGQRVTLRCSPRSGDLSVYWYQQSLDQGLQFLIQYYNGEERAKGNILERFSAQQFPDLHSELNLSSLELGDSALYFCASSVLGGPSPLHFGNGTRLTVT.

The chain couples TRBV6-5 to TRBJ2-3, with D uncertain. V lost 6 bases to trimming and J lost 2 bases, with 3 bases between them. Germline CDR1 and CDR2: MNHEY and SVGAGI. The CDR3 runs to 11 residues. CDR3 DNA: TGTGCCAGCAGGGCCACAGATACGCAGTATTTT. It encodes CASRATDTQYF.

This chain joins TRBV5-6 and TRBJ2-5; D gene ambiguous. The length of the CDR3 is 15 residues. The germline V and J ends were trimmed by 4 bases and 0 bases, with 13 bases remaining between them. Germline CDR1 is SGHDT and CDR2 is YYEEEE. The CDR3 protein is CASSQDNQYQETQYF. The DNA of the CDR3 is TGTGCCAGCAGCCAAGACAATCAGTACCAAGAGACCCAGTACTTC.

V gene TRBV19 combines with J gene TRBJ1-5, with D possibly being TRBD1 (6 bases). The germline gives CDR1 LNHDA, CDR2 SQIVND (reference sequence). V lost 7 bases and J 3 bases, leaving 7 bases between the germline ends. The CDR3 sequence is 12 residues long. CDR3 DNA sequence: TGTGCCAGTAACAGGGTCAATCAGCCCCAGCATTTT. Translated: CASNRVNQPQHF.

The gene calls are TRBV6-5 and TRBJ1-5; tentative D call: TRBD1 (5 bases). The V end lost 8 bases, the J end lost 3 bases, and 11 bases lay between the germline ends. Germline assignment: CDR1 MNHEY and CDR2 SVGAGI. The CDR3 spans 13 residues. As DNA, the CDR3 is TGTGCCAGCGATGACAGAAACAATCAGCCCCAGCATTTT. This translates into CASDDRNNQPQHF.